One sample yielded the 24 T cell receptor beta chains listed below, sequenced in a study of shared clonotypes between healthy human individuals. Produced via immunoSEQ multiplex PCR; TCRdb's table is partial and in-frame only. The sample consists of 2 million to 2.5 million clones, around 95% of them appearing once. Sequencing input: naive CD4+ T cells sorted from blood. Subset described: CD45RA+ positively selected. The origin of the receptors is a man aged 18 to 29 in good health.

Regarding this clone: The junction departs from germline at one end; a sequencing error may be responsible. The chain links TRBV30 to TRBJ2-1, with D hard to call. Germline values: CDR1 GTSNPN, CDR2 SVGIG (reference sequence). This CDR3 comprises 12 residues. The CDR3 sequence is CAWRPSNNEQFF. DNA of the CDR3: TGTGCCTGGAGGCCCTCCAACAATGAGCAGTTCTTC.

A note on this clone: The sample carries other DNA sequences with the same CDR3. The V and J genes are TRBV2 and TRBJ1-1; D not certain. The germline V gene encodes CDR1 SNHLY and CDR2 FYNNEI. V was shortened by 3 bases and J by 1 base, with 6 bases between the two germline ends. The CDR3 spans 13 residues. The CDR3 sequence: CASSEMGNTEAFF. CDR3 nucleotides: TGTGCCAGCAGTGAGATGGGGAACACTGAAGCTTTCTTT. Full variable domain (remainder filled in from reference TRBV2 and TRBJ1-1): EPEVTQTPSHQVTQMGQEVILRCVPISNHLYFYWYRQILGQKVEFLVSFYNNEISEKSEIFDDQFSVERPDGSNFTLKIRSTKLEDSAMYFCASSEMGNTEAFFGQGTRLTVV.

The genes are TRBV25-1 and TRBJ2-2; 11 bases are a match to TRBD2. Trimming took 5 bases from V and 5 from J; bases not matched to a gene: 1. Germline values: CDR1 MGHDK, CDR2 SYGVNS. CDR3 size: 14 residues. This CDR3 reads CASSLAGGTGELFF. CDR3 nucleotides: TGTGCCAGCAGTCTAGCGGGGGGTACCGGGGAGCTGTTTTTT.

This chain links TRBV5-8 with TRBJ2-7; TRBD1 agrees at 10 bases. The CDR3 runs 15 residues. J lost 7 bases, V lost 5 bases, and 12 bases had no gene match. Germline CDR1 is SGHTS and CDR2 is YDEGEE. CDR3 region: CASSLTGGIVREQYF. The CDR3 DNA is TGTGCCAGCAGTTTGACAGGGGGCATAGTTAGGGAGCAGTACTTC.

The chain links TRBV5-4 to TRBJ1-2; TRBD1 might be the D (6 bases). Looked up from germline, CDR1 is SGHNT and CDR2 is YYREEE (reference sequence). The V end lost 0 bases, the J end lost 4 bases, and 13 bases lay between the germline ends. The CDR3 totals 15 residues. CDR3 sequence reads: CASSLAGQSSYGYTF. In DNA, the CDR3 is TGTGCCAGCAGCTTGGCCGGACAGTCCTCCTATGGCTACACCTTC.

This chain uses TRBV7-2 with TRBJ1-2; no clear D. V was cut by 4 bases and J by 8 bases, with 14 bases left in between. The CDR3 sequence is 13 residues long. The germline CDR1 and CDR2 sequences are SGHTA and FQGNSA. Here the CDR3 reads CASSSQTLGGYTF. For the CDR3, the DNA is TGTGCCAGCAGCTCTCAAACCCTCGGAGGCTACACCTTC.

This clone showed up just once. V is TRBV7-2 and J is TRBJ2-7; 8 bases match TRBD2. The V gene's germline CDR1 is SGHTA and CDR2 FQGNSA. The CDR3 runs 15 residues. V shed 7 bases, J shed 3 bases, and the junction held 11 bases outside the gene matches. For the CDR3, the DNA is TGTGCCAGCACCGTCGGACTAGCATACCGCTACGAGCAGTACTTC. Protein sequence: CASTVGLAYRYEQYF.

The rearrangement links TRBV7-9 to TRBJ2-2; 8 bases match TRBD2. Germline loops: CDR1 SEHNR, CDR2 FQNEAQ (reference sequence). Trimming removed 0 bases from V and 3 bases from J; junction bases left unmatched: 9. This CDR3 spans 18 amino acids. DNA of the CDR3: TGTGCCAGCAGCTTAGCAACTAGCGGAAAGGGGGACACCGGGGAGCTGTTTTTT. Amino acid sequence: CASSLATSGKGDTGELFF. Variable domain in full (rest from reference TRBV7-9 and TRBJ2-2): DTGVSQNPRHKITKRGQNVTFRCDPISEHNRLYWYRQTLGQGPEFLTYFQNEAQLEKSRLLSDRFSAERPKGSFSTLEIQRTEQGDSAMYLCASSLATSGKGDTGELFFGEGSRLTVL.

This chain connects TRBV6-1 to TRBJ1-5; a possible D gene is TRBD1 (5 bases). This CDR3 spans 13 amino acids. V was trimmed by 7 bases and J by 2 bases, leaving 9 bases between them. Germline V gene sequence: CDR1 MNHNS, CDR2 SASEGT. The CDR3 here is CASTLGGNQPQHF. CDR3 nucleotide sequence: TGTGCCAGCACATTAGGGGGCAATCAGCCCCAGCATTTT.

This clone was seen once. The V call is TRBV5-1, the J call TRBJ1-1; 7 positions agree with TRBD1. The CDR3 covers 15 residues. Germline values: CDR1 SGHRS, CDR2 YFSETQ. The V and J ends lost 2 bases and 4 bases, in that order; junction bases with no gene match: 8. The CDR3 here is CASSFEGGRGTEAFF. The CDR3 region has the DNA TGCGCCAGCAGCTTTGAAGGGGGCAGGGGCACTGAAGCTTTCTTT.

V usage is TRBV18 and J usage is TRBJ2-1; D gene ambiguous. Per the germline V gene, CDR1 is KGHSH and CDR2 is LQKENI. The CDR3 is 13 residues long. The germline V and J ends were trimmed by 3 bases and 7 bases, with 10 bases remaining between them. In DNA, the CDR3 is TGTGCCAGCTCACCCGAGGTAGGAAATGAGCAGTTCTTC. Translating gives CASSPEVGNEQFF.

CDR3 in amino acids: CASSGDLQSYEQYF. CDR3 DNA sequence: TGTGCCAGCAGTGGGGATTTACAGAGCTACGAGCAGTACTTC. The J gene is TRBJ2-7, the V gene TRBV2; no firm D call. Germline V gene lookup returns CDR1 SNHLY and CDR2 FYNNEI. The CDR3 is 14 amino acids. Between the trimmed V and J ends, which lost 4 bases and 3 bases, there was a span of 13 bases.

CDR3 residues: CAISTGLSTDTQYF. The CDR3 DNA is TGTGCCATCAGTACGGGACTGAGCACAGATACGCAGTATTTT. V gene TRBV10-3 combines with J gene TRBJ2-3; possible D gene TRBD2, 6 bases. This CDR3 has 14 residues. The V gene lost 5 bases and the J gene lost 0 bases, with 9 bases spanning the gap. CDR1 ENHRY and CDR2 SYGVKD come from the germline V gene.

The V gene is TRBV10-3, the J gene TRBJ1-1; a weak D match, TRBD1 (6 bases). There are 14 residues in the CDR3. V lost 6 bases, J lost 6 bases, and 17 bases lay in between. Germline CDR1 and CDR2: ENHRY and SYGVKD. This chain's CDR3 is CAISPRQAGAEAFF. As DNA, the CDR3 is TGTGCCATCAGCCCAAGACAGGCAGGGGCTGAAGCTTTCTTT.

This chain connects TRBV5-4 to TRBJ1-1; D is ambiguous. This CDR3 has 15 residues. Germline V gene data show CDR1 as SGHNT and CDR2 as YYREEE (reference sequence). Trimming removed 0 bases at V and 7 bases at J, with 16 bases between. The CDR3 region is CASSLAGVMGVEAFF. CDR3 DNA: TGTGCCAGCAGCTTGGCCGGAGTCATGGGTGTTGAAGCTTTCTTT. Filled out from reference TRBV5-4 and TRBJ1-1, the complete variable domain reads ETGVTQSPTHLIKTRGQQVTLRCSSQSGHNTVSWYQQALGQGPQFIFQYYREEENGRGNFPPRFSGLQFPNYSSELNVNALELDDSALYLCASSLAGVMGVEAFFGQGTRLTVV.

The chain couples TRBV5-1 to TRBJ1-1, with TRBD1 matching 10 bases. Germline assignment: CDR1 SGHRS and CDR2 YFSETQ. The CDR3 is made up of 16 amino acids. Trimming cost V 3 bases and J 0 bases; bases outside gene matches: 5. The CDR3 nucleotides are TGCGCCAGCAGCTGGGGACAGGGGCCCTTGAACACTGAAGCTTTCTTT. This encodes CASSWGQGPLNTEAFF.

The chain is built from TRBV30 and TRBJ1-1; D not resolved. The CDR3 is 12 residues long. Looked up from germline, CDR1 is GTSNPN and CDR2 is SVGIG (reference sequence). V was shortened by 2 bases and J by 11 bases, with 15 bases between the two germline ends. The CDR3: CAWSPDPGRAFF. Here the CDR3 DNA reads TGTGCCTGGAGTCCGGACCCGGGGAGGGCTTTCTTT.

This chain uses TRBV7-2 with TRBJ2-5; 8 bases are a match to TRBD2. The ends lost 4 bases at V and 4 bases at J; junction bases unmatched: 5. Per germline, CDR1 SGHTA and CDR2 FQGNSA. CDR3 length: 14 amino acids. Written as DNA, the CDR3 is TGTGCCAGCAGCTCGGGAGGGCCGTCAGAGACCCAGTACTTC. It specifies CASSSGGPSETQYF. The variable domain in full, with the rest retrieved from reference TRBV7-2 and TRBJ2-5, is GAGVSQSPSNKVTEKGKDVELRCDPISGHTALYWYRQSLGQGLEFLIYFQGNSAPDKSGLPSDRFSAERTGGSVSTLTIQRTQQEDSAVYLCASSSGGPSETQYFGPGTRLLVL.

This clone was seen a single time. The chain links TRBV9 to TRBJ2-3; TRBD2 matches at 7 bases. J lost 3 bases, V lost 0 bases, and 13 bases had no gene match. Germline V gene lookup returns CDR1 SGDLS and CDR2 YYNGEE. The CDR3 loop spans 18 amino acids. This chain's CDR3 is CASSVAPGGVERTDTQYF. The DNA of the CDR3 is TGTGCCAGCAGCGTAGCTCCGGGGGGAGTGGAGCGGACAGATACGCAGTATTTT.

The CDR3 nucleotides read TGTGCCAGCAGTGACTCGGGGGGACAGGTCTACGAGCAGTACTTC. This gives the protein CASSDSGGQVYEQYF. The rearrangement links TRBV6-4 to TRBJ2-7; 8 bases match TRBD1. The junction had 4 bases not matched to a gene; V was cut back by 0 bases and J by 3 bases. There are 15 residues in the CDR3. Looked up from germline, CDR1 is MRHNA and CDR2 is SNTAGT.

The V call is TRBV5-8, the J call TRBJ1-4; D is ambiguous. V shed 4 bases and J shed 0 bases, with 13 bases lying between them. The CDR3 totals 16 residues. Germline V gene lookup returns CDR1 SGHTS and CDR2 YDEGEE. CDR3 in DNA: TGTGCCAGCAGCAACAACTTCGGGGCAACTAATGAAAAACTGTTTTTT. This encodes CASSNNFGATNEKLFF.

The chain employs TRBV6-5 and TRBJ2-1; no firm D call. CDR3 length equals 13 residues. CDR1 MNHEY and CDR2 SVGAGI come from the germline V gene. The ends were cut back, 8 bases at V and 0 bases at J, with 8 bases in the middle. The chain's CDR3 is CASGSISYNEQFF. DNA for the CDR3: TGTGCCAGCGGCAGCATCTCCTACAATGAGCAGTTCTTC.

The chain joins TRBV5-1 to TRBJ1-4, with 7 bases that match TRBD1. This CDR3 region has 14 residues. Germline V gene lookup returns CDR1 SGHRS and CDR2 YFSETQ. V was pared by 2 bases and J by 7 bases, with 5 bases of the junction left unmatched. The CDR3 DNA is TGCGCCAGCAGCTTAGGAGGGGGCATTGAAAAACTGTTTTTT. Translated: CASSLGGGIEKLFF.

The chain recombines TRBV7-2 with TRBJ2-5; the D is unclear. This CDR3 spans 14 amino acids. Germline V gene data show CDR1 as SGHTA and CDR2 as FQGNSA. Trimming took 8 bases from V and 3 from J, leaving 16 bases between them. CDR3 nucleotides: TGTGCCAGCCAGCCGGGTCGATGGAAAGAGACCCAGTACTTC. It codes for CASQPGRWKETQYF.